This T cell receptor beta chain appears in the sequencing data of a study of CD8 T cells in Susac syndrome. It was with random hexamers that about 0.45 to 1 ug RNA was reverse transcribed. Across 54 Vbeta and 13 Jbeta, TCR beta CDR3 was amplified with immunoSEQ multiplex PCR. A single record per CDR3 protein comes from TCRdb applying MiXCR to the immunoSEQ multiplex PCR reads. In the table there are around 300,000 distinct CDR3 sequences, 92% of which are singletons. Germline V gene lookup returns CDR1 SNHLY and CDR2 FYNNEI. After removal of 4 bases from V and 6 bases from J, the junction contained 4 bases not matched to a gene. The CDR3 extends over 13 amino acids.

This TCR came from a human donor with multiple sclerosis. This sequence joins TRBV2 and TRBJ2-7; 9 bases map to TRBD2. Source material: CD4+ T cells from PBMCs. The CDR3: CASSVAGDLEQYF. CDR3 coding DNA: TGTGCCAGCAGTGTAGCGGGGGATCTCGAGCAGTACTTC.